The present entry profiles one T cell receptor beta chain with its context. The sample belongs to a study of blood T cell repertoires in COVID-19. Assay: immunoSEQ multiplex PCR; the TCRdb copy retains only in-frame clones and omits some. The table records around 220,000 clones, approximately 90% of them present only once. The J segment lost 5 bases and the V segment lost 4 bases, leaving 3 bases of the junction unmatched. The CDR3 consists of 13 residues. Germline V gene data show CDR1 as MNHEY and CDR2 as SVGAGI. This chain links TRBV6-5 with TRBJ2-7; TRBD1 agrees at 9 bases. The sequencing input was peripheral blood. This TCR came from a man aged 50 or older with acute or convalescent COVID-19. The CDR3 nucleotides read TGTGCCAGCAGTTTGACAGGGGGGGACGAGCAGTACTTC. It specifies CASSLTGGDEQYF.